Given below is one T cell receptor beta chain in context. As yet, its antigen is unknown. This entry comes from a study of cytomegalovirus exposure and HLA in healthy donors. Study-wide results and limits: In vitro assays verified that a few CMV-associated chains recognized CMV antigens specifically.

PCR amplification relied on 60 Vbeta primers (plus 13 Jbeta primers). Some clones are missing from TCRdb's copy, which holds only in-frame ones; the method was immunoSEQ multiplex PCR. Among over 150,000 clones listed, more than 65% were seen once. This receptor was taken from a girl aged 2 to 10 in good health and CMV-seropositive. Specimen: PBMCs.

CDR3 coding DNA: TGTGCCAGCAGTGACTGGGGGGGAGCTTTCTTT. Translation gives CASSDWGGAFF. This chain uses TRBV2 with TRBJ1-1; a weak D match, TRBD1 (5 bases). The CDR3 is 11 residues long. Germline V gene data show CDR1 as SNHLY and CDR2 as FYNNEI. V was shortened by 3 bases and J by 10 bases, with 9 bases between the two germline ends. Based on the CDR3 plus reference TRBV2 and TRBJ1-1, the full variable domain is EPEVTQTPSHQVTQMGQEVILRCVPISNHLYFYWYRQILGQKVEFLVSFYNNEISEKSEIFDDQFSVERPDGSNFTLKIRSTKLEDSAMYFCASSDWGGAFFGQGTRLTVV.